The clone carrying this T cell receptor (beta chain) was counted ten times or more. This sample was included in a study of T cells in Graves' hyperthyroidism and ophthalmopathy. CDR1 is SGHRS, CDR2 YFSETQ, per germline. The CDR3 covers 13 residues. The V end was cut by 0 bases, the J end by 2 bases, with 6 bases between. RNA transcripts gave rise to amplified TCR beta CDR3 regions. Researchers ran a first-round RT-PCR on the TCR CDR3 using the HTBI primer set. TCRdb processed the multiplex PCR reads anew with MiXCR; each CDR3 protein has one entry. Among around 350,000 distinct CDR3 sequences listed, about 18% were seen once.

The rearrangement uses TRBV5-1 and TRBJ2-7, with D unclear. Sequenced material: blood. This TCR derives from a woman aged 18-29 years with Graves' hyperthyroidism. Here the CDR3 DNA reads TGCGCCAGCAGCTTGGACTTTCCCTACGAGCAGTACTTC. It yields the protein CASSLDFPYEQYF.